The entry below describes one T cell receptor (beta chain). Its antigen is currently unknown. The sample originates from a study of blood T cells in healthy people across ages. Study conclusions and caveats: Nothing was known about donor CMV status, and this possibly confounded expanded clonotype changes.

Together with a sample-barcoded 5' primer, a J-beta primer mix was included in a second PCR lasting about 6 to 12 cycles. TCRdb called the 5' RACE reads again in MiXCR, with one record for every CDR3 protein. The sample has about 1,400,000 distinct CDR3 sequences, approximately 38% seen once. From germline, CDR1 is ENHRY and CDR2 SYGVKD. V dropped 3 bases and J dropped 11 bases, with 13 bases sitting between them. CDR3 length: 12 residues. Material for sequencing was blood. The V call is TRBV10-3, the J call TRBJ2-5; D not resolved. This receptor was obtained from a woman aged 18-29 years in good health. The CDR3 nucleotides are TGTGCCATCAGTGACACGGGCCATGAGCAGTACTTC. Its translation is CAISDTGHEQYF.